The 15 T cell receptor beta chains in this list originate from one sample, sequenced in a study of T cell responses to AZD1222 COVID-19 vaccine. Clones were read by immunoSEQ multiplex PCR, and TCRdb kept only the in-frame ones, dropping some. The sample records approximately 100,000 clones, roughly nine tenths being singletons. The sequencing used peripheral blood, collected on day 0 of AZD1222 vaccination. The source is an adult in good health.

J is TRBJ1-1 and V is TRBV4-3; TRBD1 is a possible D gene (6 bases). This CDR3 is 16 amino acids long. V was shortened by 0 bases and J by 4 bases, with 15 bases between the two germline ends. CDR1 LGHNA and CDR2 YSLEER come from the germline V gene. CDR3 DNA sequence: TGCGCCAGCAGCCAAGATACGGGGGGCAGGGGCACTGAAGCTTTCTTT. It codes for CASSQDTGGRGTEAFF.

V is TRBV7-2 and J is TRBJ1-1, with D possibly TRBD1 on 5 matching bases. This CDR3 region has 16 residues. Trimming removed 4 bases at V and 2 bases at J, with 17 bases between. Germline CDR1 reads SGHTA; CDR2 reads FQGNSA. In DNA, the CDR3 is TGTGCCAGCAGCTCCCTTGGGGGGATCTTAAACACTGAAGCTTTCTTT. Amino acids: CASSSLGGILNTEAFF.

CDR3 sequence reads: CASSSWSDTQYF. CDR3 DNA sequence: TGTGCCAGCAGTTCTTGGTCGGATACGCAGTATTTT. The chain is built from TRBV28 and TRBJ2-3; D ambiguous. V was cut by 4 bases and J by 6 bases, with 8 bases left in between. This CDR3 comprises 12 residues. Germline CDR1 reads MDHEN; CDR2 reads SYDVKM.

In this sample, this clone turned up once. The chain couples TRBV29-1 to TRBJ1-2, with D unresolved. Trimming shortened V by 8 bases and J by 6 bases, and 10 bases separated the two germline ends. The germline V gene encodes CDR1 SQVTM and CDR2 ANQGSEA. CDR3 length: 10 amino acids. This chain's CDR3 is CSPGKDGYTF. In nucleotides, the CDR3 is TGCAGCCCTGGGAAAGATGGCTACACCTTC.

The chain joins TRBV5-1 to TRBJ2-3, with D hard to call. V lost 3 bases and J 2 bases, leaving 10 bases between the germline ends. This CDR3 region has 14 residues. CDR1 and CDR2 (germline): SGHRS, YFSETQ. The CDR3 is CASSSLSSTDTQYF. In DNA form, the CDR3 reads TGCGCCAGCAGCTCCCTATCCTCCACAGATACGCAGTATTTT.

V is TRBV5-1 and J is TRBJ1-2; tentatively, D is TRBD1 (5 bases). Trimming removed 0 bases at V and 4 bases at J, with 13 bases between. The CDR3 runs 15 residues. CDR1 and CDR2 from the germline V gene are SGHRS and YFSETQ. Here the CDR3 reads CASSLEPGQGYGYTF. The CDR3, as DNA: TGCGCCAGCAGCTTGGAACCCGGGCAGGGCTATGGCTACACCTTC.

The chain has TRBV11-3 and TRBJ2-7, with 10 positions matching TRBD1. CDR3 size: 15 residues. Germline CDR1 SGHNT, CDR2 YENEEA. The V gene end was trimmed by 5 bases and the J gene end by 3 bases; junction bases not matched to a gene: 7. In DNA, the CDR3 is TGTGCCAGCAGCCCTGGGACAGGGGCCCACTACGAGCAGTACTTC. Translated: CASSPGTGAHYEQYF.

V and J are TRBV7-9 and TRBJ1-1, with D perhaps TRBD1 (5 bases). Germline lookup yields CDR1 SEHNR and CDR2 FQNEAQ (reference sequence). The CDR3 has 16 residues. Trimming removed 0 bases from V and 1 base from J, with 12 bases in between. Here the CDR3 DNA reads TGTGCCAGCAGCTTAGCCGGGGCAGGGACGAACACTGAAGCTTTCTTT. Encoded protein: CASSLAGAGTNTEAFF.

The CDR3 region is CASRWDSRDEQYF. The CDR3 DNA follows: TGTGCCAGCAGGTGGGACAGTCGAGACGAGCAGTACTTC. The rearrangement links TRBV6-5 to TRBJ2-7; 7 bases map to TRBD1. Germline V gene data show CDR1 as MNHEY and CDR2 as SVGAGI. CDR3 length: 13 residues. V lost 6 bases to trimming and J lost 5 bases; unmatched junction nucleotides: 7.

The CDR3 protein is CASSLDTGELFF. DNA of the CDR3: TGTGCCAGCAGCCTAGACACCGGGGAGCTGTTTTTT. V usage is TRBV7-3 and J usage is TRBJ2-2; D uncertain. The CDR3 runs 12 residues. V shed 5 bases and J shed 3 bases, with 4 bases lying between them. Germline values: CDR1 SGHTA, CDR2 FQGTGA.

J is TRBJ1-1 and V is TRBV7-2; D remains unclear. The germline V gene encodes CDR1 SGHTA and CDR2 FQGNSA. Trimming shortened V by 0 bases and J by 10 bases, and 15 bases separated the two germline ends. CDR3 length: 14 amino acids. The chain's CDR3 is CASSLAGSPGVAFF. The CDR3 DNA sequence: TGTGCCAGCAGCTTAGCTGGGAGTCCGGGAGTAGCTTTCTTT. Full variable domain (remainder filled in from reference TRBV7-2 and TRBJ1-1): GAGVSQSPSNKVTEKGKDVELRCDPISGHTALYWYRQSLGQGLEFLIYFQGNSAPDKSGLPSDRFSAERTGGSVSTLTIQRTQQEDSAVYLCASSLAGSPGVAFFGQGTRLTVV.

V usage is TRBV2 and J usage is TRBJ1-5; D uncertain. CDR1 SNHLY and CDR2 FYNNEI come from the germline V gene. This CDR3 has 13 residues. Between the trimmed V and J ends, which lost 1 base and 3 bases, there was a span of 4 bases. DNA for the CDR3: TGTGCCAGCAGTGAAGAGATCAATCAGCCCCAGCATTTT. Translation gives CASSEEINQPQHF.

V is TRBV7-2 and J is TRBJ2-3; 12 bases line up with TRBD2. CDR1 is SGHTA and CDR2 is FQGNSA in the germline V gene. The CDR3 is 15 amino acids. J gave up 2 bases and V 5 bases, and 2 bases lay outside the gene matches. The CDR3 DNA reads TGTGCCAGCAGCCCTAGCGGGAGGGCCACAGATACGCAGTATTTT. Translating it yields CASSPSGRATDTQYF.

The chain has TRBV5-1 and TRBJ1-1; 10 nucleotides match TRBD1. The germline V gene has CDR1 SGHRS and CDR2 YFSETQ. J was trimmed by 3 bases and V by 4 bases; bases with no gene match: 3. This CDR3 region has 14 residues. The CDR3 loop is CASSLGTGDTEAFF. The CDR3 bases are TGCGCCAGCAGCCTGGGGACAGGGGACACTGAAGCTTTCTTT.

The chain links TRBV7-2 to TRBJ1-5; 12 nucleotides align to TRBD1. This CDR3 region has 15 residues. Germline V gene lookup returns CDR1 SGHTA and CDR2 FQGNSA. V lost 5 bases, J lost 5 bases, and 4 bases stayed unmatched. CDR3 coding DNA: TGTGCCAGCAGCCCTGGGACAGGGGGCGATCAGCCCCAGCATTTT. Translation: CASSPGTGGDQPQHF.